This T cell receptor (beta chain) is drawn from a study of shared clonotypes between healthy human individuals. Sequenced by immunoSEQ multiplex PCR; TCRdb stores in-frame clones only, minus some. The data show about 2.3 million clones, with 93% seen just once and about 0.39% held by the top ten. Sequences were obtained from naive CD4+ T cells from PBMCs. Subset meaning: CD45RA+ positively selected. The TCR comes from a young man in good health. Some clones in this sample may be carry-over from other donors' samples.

The CDR3 spells CASSAPGTGERGYTF. The CDR3 DNA sequence: TGTGCCAGCAGTGCACCCGGGACAGGGGAGAGAGGCTACACCTTC. The chain carries TRBV28 and TRBJ1-2, with 10 nucleotides matching TRBD1. Germline assignment: CDR1 MDHEN and CDR2 SYDVKM. V lost 5 bases, J lost 8 bases, and 11 bases stayed unmatched. This CDR3 has 15 residues.